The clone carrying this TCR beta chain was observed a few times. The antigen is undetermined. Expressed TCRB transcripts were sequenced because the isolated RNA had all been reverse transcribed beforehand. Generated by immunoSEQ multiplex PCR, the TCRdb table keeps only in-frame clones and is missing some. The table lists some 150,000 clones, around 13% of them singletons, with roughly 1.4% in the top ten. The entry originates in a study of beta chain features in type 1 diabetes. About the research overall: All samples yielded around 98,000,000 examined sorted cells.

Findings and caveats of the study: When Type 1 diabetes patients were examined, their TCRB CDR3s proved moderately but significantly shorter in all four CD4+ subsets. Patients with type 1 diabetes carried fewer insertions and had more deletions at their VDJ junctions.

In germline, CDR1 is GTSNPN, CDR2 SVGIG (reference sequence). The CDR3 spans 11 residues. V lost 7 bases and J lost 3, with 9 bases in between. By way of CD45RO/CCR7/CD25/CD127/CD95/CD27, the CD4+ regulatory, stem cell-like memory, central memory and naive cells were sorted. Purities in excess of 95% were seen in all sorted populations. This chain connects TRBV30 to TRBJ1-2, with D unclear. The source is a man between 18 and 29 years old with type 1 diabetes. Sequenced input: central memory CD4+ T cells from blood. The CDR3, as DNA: TGTGCCTTTTATTGGGACTATGGCTACACCTTC. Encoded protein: CAFYWDYGYTF.